This entry lists 12 T cell receptor beta chains sequenced from one sample in a study of CD8 T cells in ankylosing spondylitis (dated by TCRdb to between 2016 and 2019). The protocol used for the library was 5' RACE. Reads for this sample came from an Illumina HiSeq 2500. Using fastp trimming at Q25 and MiXCR clonotype assembly, TCRdb reanalyzed the public sequencing data and kept in-frame beta chains. Each entry is one CDR3 protein sequence, shown with its most common DNA and genes. The sample table holds around 480,000 distinct CDR3 sequences, of which 17% were seen once. Of the sample, over 1% is held by the ten largest clones. Their antigens are not known. Results and caveats for the whole study, not just this receptor: Blood from ankylosing spondylitis patients appeared to be characterized by a TCR beta motif made up of several highly homologous amino acid variants.

The sample consisted of blood, either unsorted or a sorted T cell fraction (not recorded which). The source of these receptors is a male donor with ankylosing spondylitis.

The gene calls are TRBV5-8 and TRBJ2-4; 7 bases line up with TRBD2. CDR1 and CDR2 (germline): SGHTS, YDEGEE. Trimming took 4 bases from V and 6 from J; bases not matched to a gene: 7. The CDR3 sequence is 14 residues long. This CDR3 reads CASSPWGRGNIQYF. Written as DNA, the CDR3 is TGTGCCAGCAGCCCCTGGGGGAGGGGAAACATTCAGTACTTC.

This clonotype was seen only a few times. The gene calls are TRBV12-3 or TRBV12-4 and TRBJ2-5; D may be TRBD1 (5 bases). The CDR3 sequence is 13 residues long. V lost 3 bases, J lost 2 bases, and 7 bases lay in between. The CDR3 sequence is CASSFRTQETQYF. The DNA of the CDR3 is TGTGCCAGCAGTTTCAGGACACAAGAGACCCAGTACTTC.

The CDR3 nucleotides read TGTGCCAGCAGCCCGACAGGGCACGGAAACATTCAGTACTTC. This sequence encodes CASSPTGHGNIQYF. The chain has TRBV6-2 or TRBV6-3 and TRBJ2-4; 7 bases are shared with TRBD1. After removal of 6 bases from V and 6 bases from J, the junction contained 8 bases not matched to a gene. Germline lookup yields CDR1 MNHEY and CDR2 SVGEGT. This CDR3 has 14 amino acids.

This chain connects TRBV14 to TRBJ2-7, with 10 bases lining up with TRBD1. This CDR3 comprises 15 residues. Germline values: CDR1 SGHDN, CDR2 FVKESK. The junction had 9 bases not matched to a gene; V was cut back by 3 bases and J by 7 bases. CDR3: CASSQQTGGFWEQYF. CDR3 bases: TGTGCCAGCAGCCAGCAGACAGGGGGCTTCTGGGAGCAGTACTTC.

In this sample, this clonotype turned up a few times. CDR3: CSVEGTNSGNTIYF. CDR3 bases: TGCAGCGTTGAAGGGACCAACTCTGGAAACACCATATATTTT. The J gene is TRBJ1-3, the V gene TRBV29-1, with D hard to call. V gave up 1 base and J gave up 0 bases, with 7 bases separating them. Germline values: CDR1 SQVTM, CDR2 ANQGSEA. This CDR3 is 14 amino acids long.

The chain's CDR3 is CSAKRDRQPYNEQFF. Written as DNA, the CDR3 is TGCAGTGCCAAGAGGGACAGGCAACCCTACAATGAGCAGTTCTTC. This chain connects TRBV20-1 to TRBJ2-1; 8 bases match TRBD1. From germline, CDR1 is DFQATT and CDR2 SNEGSKA (reference sequence). V gave up 6 bases and J gave up 2 bases; unmatched junction bases: 9. There are 15 residues in the CDR3.

This clonotype was recorded a few times. One end of the junction does not line up with germline, which may come from a read error. The chain has TRBV9 and TRBJ2-2; 15 bases match TRBD2. The germline CDR1 and CDR2 sequences are SGDLS and YYNGEE. This CDR3 contains 21 residues. CDR3: CASSLQPVGLAGGPGTVELFF. CDR3 DNA: TGTGCCAGCAGCCTCCAGCCCGTCGGACTAGCGGGGGGGCCTGGCACCGTGGAGCTGTTTTTT.

This clonotype has just a few counts. The chain carries TRBV29-1 and TRBJ1-1; D gene unclear. CDR3 size: 14 residues. Trimming pared 4 bases from V and 4 bases from J, leaving 16 bases between. The germline CDR1 and CDR2 sequences are SQVTM and ANQGSEA. The CDR3 protein is CSVVEADLATEAFF. The CDR3 DNA is TGCAGCGTTGTGGAGGCGGATCTCGCCACTGAAGCTTTCTTT.

This rearrangement joins TRBV13 to TRBJ2-3; D is perhaps TRBD1 (5 bases). The ends were cut back, 2 bases at V and 2 bases at J, with 17 bases in the middle. Germline CDR1 is PRHDT and CDR2 is FYEKMQ (reference sequence). The CDR3 covers 17 residues. CDR3 residues: CASSLNRGPGATDTQYF. CDR3 nucleotide sequence: TGTGCCAGCAGCTTAAATCGCGGACCTGGGGCCACAGATACGCAGTATTTT.

This chain connects TRBV20-1 to TRBJ1-1; TRBD1 matches at 11 bases. V lost 0 bases and J lost 11; bases outside the gene matches: 14. The length of the CDR3 is 16 residues. Germline assignment: CDR1 DFQATT and CDR2 SNEGSKA (reference sequence). The CDR3 protein is CSARDGGQGGSGYAFF. The CDR3, as DNA: TGCAGTGCTAGAGATGGGGGACAGGGGGGTTCCGGTTATGCTTTCTTT.

The chain combines TRBV28 with TRBJ2-5; possibly TRBD2 for D (5 bases). The V gene lost 4 bases and the J gene lost 5 bases, with 23 bases spanning the gap. Germline lookup yields CDR1 MDHEN and CDR2 SYDVKM. The CDR3 loop spans 17 amino acids. Written as DNA, the CDR3 is TGTGCCAGCAGTTCCCCCCGTAGCGCCACAGAACGTGAGACCCAGTACTTC. Translation gives CASSSPRSATERETQYF.

This clonotype turned up a few times. The chain carries TRBV20-1 and TRBJ1-2; D is unresolved. The ends were cut back, 6 bases at V and 0 bases at J, with 8 bases in the middle. The CDR3 consists of 12 residues. Looked up from germline, CDR1 is DFQATT and CDR2 is SNEGSKA (reference sequence). In DNA, the CDR3 is TGCAGTGCGGTGAAGCCTAACTATGGCTACACCTTC. Encoded protein: CSAVKPNYGYTF.